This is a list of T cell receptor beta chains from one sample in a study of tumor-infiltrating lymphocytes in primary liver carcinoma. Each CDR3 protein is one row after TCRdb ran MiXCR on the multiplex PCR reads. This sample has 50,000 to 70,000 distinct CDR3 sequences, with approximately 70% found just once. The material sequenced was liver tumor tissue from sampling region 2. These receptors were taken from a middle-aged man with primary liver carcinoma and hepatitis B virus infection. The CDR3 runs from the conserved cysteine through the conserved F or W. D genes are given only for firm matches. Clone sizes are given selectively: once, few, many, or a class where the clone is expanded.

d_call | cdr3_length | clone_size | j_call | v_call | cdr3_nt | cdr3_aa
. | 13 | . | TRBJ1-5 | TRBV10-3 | TGTGCCATCAGTGAGCCTAGGGAGAAGCCCCAGCATTTT | CAISEPREKPQHF
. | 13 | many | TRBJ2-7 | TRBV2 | TGTGCCAGCAGTGATGGTACCTCCTACGAGCAGTACTTC | CASSDGTSYEQYF
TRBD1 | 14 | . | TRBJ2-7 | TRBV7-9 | TGTGCCAACAGCTTAGAAGGGGGCGACTACGAGCAGTACTTC | CANSLEGGDYEQYF
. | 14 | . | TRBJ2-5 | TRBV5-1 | TGCACCAGCAGCTCACAGGGTGGGCAAGAGACCCAGTACTTC | CTSSSQGGQETQYF
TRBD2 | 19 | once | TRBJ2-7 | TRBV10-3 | TGTGCCATCACCATACGATTGGGACTAGCGGGAGGTTTCTCCTACGAGCAGTACTTC | CAITIRLGLAGGFSYEQYF
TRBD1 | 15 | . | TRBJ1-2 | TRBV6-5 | TGTGCCAGCAGTCGACCCTCGACAGGGAGCTATGGCTACACCTTC | CASSRPSTGSYGYTF
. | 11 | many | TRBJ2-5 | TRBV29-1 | TGCAGCGTTGTGACCGGGACATCAAGGTACTTC | CSVVTGTSRYF
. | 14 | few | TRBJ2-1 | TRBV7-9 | TGTACCAGCAGTTATAGGGGCCCGGAGAATGAGCAGTTCTTC | CTSSYRGPENEQFF
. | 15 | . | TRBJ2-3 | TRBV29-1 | TGCAGCGTAGGACGAGAGACTACTAGCACTGATACGCAGTATTTT | CSVGRETTSTDTQYF
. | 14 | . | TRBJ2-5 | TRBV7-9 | TGTGCCAGCAGGTTCAGGGCTGGGGGGGAGACCCAGTACTTC | CASRFRAGGETQYF
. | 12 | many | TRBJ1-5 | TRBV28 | TGTGCCAGCAAGGATGCGGGTCAGCCCCAGCATTTT | CASKDAGQPQHF
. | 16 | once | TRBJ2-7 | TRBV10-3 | TGTGCCATCAGTGAAATCAGACAGAAGAGAGCCCACGAGCAGTACTTC | CAISEIRQKRAHEQYF
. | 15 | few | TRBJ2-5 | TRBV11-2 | TGTGCCAGCAGCTTATTTCAAGCAACGAAAGAGACCCGGTACTTC | CASSLFQATKETRYF
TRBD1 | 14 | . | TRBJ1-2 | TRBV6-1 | TGTGCCAGCAGTTTTGGGGAGACAGGGATCGGCTACACCTTC | CASSFGETGIGYTF
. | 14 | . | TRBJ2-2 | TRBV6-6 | TGTGCCATCTCCGTCGTCCGAGGGATAGGGGAGCTGTTTTTT | CAISVVRGIGELFF
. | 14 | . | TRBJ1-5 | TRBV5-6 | TGTGCCAGTAGCTTCCGACAAGTGAATCAGCCCCAGCATTTT | CASSFRQVNQPQHF
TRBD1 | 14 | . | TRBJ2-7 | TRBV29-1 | TGCAGGGTTATAACAGGGGGCAGCCCCTACGAGCAGTACTTC | CRVITGGSPYEQYF
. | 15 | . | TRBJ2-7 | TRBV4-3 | TGCGCCAGCAACCAAAAACCTGGCGGAGGATACGAGCAGTACTTC | CASNQKPGGGYEQYF
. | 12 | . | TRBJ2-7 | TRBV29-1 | TGCAGTGCGCAGAGGGCGTCCTACGAGCAGTACTTC | CSAQRASYEQYF
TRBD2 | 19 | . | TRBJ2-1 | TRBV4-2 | TGTGCCAACAGCCAAGATATAGCGGGTGGACTAGCGGGAGGGAGCCCGCAGTTCTTC | CANSQDIAGGLAGGSPQFF
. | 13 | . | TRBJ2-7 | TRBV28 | TGTGCCAGCGGTTTCCCACTACCCTACGAGCAGTACTTC | CASGFPLPYEQYF
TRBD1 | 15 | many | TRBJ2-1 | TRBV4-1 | TGCGCCAGCAGCAATCCGGGACAGGGGACGGATGAGCAGTTCTTC | CASSNPGQGTDEQFF
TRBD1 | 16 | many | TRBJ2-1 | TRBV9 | TGTGCCAGCAGCGAGGGACGGGACAGGGGTTTCAATGAGCAGTTCTTC | CASSEGRDRGFNEQFF
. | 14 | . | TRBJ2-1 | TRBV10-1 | TGCGCCAACAGTGACAGGACTCTCTACAATGAACAGTTCTTC | CANSDRTLYNEQFF
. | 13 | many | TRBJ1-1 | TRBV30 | TGTGCCTGGAGTGTAAGACCGGCCACTGAAGCTTTCTTT | CAWSVRPATEAFF
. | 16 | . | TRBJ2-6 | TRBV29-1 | TGCAGCGTTTTCCGGGACACAGACTCTGGGGCCATCGTCCTGACTTTC | CSVFRDTDSGAIVLTF
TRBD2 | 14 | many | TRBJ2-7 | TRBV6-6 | TGTGCCAGCAGAAAAGGACTAGCGGTAGGCGAGCAGTACTTC | CASRKGLAVGEQYF
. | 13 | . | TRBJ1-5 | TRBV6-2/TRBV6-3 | TGTGCCAGCAGCCAGGTACGGAATCAGCCCCAGCATTTT | CASSQVRNQPQHF
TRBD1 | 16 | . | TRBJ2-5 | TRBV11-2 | TGTGCCAGCAGTCAAACACTTGGCAGGGGGAAAAAGACCCAGTACTTC | CASSQTLGRGKKTQYF
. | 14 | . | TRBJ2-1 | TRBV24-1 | TGTGCCACCAGTGACCAATACGACAGGAATGAGCAGTTCTTC | CATSDQYDRNEQFF
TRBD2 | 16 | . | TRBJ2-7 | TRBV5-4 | TGTGCCAGCAGCTTGGCGTCGACTAGCGAAGCCTACGAGCAGTACTTT | CASSLASTSEAYEQYF
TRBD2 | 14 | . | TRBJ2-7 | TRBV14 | TGTGTCAGCAGCCTAGCGGGGGGGGGCTACGAGCAGTACTTC | CVSSLAGGGYEQYF
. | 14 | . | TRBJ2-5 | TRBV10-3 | TGTACCATGAGCCCCGGCAGAGCCCAAGAGACCCAGTACTTC | CTMSPGRAQETQYF
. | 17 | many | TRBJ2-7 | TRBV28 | TGTGCCAGCAGTCCCCCTGTAGGGGGAGGGCCCTCCGACGAGCAGTACTTC | CASSPPVGGGPSDEQYF
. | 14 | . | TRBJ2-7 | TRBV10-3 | TGTGCCAGCATTGAGTCAGCGGGCCCCTCCGAGCAGTACTTC | CASIESAGPSEQYF
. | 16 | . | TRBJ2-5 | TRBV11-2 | TGTGCCTGCAGCCAAACTCCTGGTGGGGAGGAAGAGACCCAGTACTTC | CACSQTPGGEEETQYF
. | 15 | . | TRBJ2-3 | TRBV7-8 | TGTGCCAGCAGCCGACTCTGGACGATGCAAGATATGCAGTATTTT | CASSRLWTMQDMQYF
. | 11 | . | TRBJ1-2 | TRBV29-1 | TGCAGCGTTGTCTTCGGGTATGGTTACATCTTC | CSVVFGYGYIF
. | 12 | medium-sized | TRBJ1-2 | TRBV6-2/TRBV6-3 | TGTGCCAGCAGGGGAGACGGCTATGGCTACACCTTC | CASRGDGYGYTF
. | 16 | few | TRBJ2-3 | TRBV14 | TGTGCCAGCAGCCAAGATTCAGGACTCAACATAGATACGCAGTATTTT | CASSQDSGLNIDTQYF
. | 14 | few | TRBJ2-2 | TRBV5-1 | TGCGCCAGCAGCTTATCTGCGAACATCGGGGAGCTGTTTTTT | CASSLSANIGELFF
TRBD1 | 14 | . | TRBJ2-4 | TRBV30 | TGTGTCTGGAGCGGAGGGACAGGGTTTGACATTCAGTACTTC | CVWSGGTGFDIQYF
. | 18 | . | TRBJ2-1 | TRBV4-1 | TGCGCCAGCAGCCAACGCTTAAGAGGCTACCAGGACTACAATGAGCAGTTCTTC | CASSQRLRGYQDYNEQFF
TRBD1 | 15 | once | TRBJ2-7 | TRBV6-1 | TGTGCAAGCAGTAACCCCGGGACAGGGCTGGGCGTGCAGTACTTC | CASSNPGTGLGVQYF
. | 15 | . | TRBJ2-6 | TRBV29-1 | TGCAGCGTTGGTGGGGCAGGCTCTGGGACCAACGTCCTGACTTTC | CSVGGAGSGTNVLTF
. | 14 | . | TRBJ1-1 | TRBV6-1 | TGTGCCAGCAGTGAAGCCTCGAGGGGCACTGAAGCTTTCTTT | CASSEASRGTEAFF